This entry lists 24 T cell receptor beta chains sequenced from one sample in a study of shared clonotypes between healthy human individuals. CD8 cells regarded as naive lacked CD45RO, were positively chosen for CCR7, and omitted terminally differentiated effector memory CD45RA+ cells. Assay used: immunoSEQ multiplex PCR; TCRdb lists only in-frame clones, some missing. The sample lists about 750,000 clones; around 92% were seen once. The sequenced material came from naive CD8+ T cells sorted from blood. Receptors originate from a man aged 30 to 45 in good health.

Here the CDR3 reads CASSVQGGGSYEQYF. The CDR3 nucleotides are TGTGCCAGCAGTGTCCAGGGAGGGGGCTCCTACGAGCAGTACTTC. The V and J genes are TRBV2 and TRBJ2-7, with D possibly TRBD2 on 7 matching bases. The length of the CDR3 is 15 residues. Germline loops: CDR1 SNHLY, CDR2 FYNNEI. Trimming took 4 bases from V and 0 from J, leaving 13 bases between them.

The rearrangement uses TRBV30 and TRBJ2-7; maybe TRBD1 (6 bases). V was pared by 4 bases and J by 3 bases, with 19 bases between. The CDR3 runs 15 residues. Germline loops: CDR1 GTSNPN, CDR2 SVGIG (reference sequence). This CDR3 is CAWKGRQGRNYEQYF. In DNA form, the CDR3 reads TGTGCCTGGAAAGGACGCCAGGGGCGAAACTACGAGCAGTACTTC.

The chain links TRBV7-9 to TRBJ1-1, with 10 bases matching TRBD1. Germline V lookup: CDR1 SEHNR, CDR2 FQNEAQ (reference sequence). There are 17 residues in the CDR3. Trimming cost V 5 bases and J 1 base; bases outside gene matches: 10. The CDR3 here is CASSRRDRGTTNTEAFF. DNA of the CDR3: TGTGCCAGCAGCCGCCGGGACAGGGGAACAACGAACACTGAAGCTTTCTTT.

This chain connects TRBV4-1 to TRBJ1-1; a possible D gene is TRBD1 (6 bases). Trimming removed 2 bases at V and 7 bases at J, with 8 bases between. This CDR3 is 12 amino acids long. The V gene's germline CDR1 is MGHRA and CDR2 YSYEKL. CDR3 loop: CASSQQGIEAFF. CDR3 sequence (DNA): TGCGCCAGCAGCCAACAGGGGATTGAAGCTTTCTTT.

The chain couples TRBV11-3 to TRBJ2-5; D is unclear. The CDR3 length is 15 residues. The V gene's germline CDR1 is SGHNT and CDR2 YENEEA. Deletions cut 1 base from V and 2 bases from J, with 11 bases between. The CDR3: CASSLGSDPQETQYF. The CDR3 nucleotides read TGTGCCAGCAGCTTAGGGTCGGATCCACAAGAGACCCAGTACTTC.

The rearrangement links TRBV6-5 to TRBJ1-1; no clear D. Per germline, CDR1 MNHEY and CDR2 SVGAGI. This CDR3 comprises 14 residues. The germline V and J ends were trimmed by 2 bases and 1 base, with 8 bases remaining between them. Here the CDR3 reads CASSYAGSNTEAFF. The CDR3 DNA reads TGTGCCAGCAGTTACGCGGGGTCGAACACTGAAGCTTTCTTT.

V and J are TRBV7-9 and TRBJ2-1; D gene uncertain. Germline CDR1 is SEHNR and CDR2 is FQNEAQ (reference sequence). Trimming pared 6 bases from V and 7 bases from J, leaving 7 bases between. The CDR3 is 11 amino acids. CDR3 sequence reads: CASSLKNEQFF. The CDR3 DNA follows: TGTGCCAGCAGTTTAAAGAATGAGCAGTTCTTC.

The rearrangement joins TRBV6-1 to TRBJ1-5; no reliable D call. CDR1 is MNHNS and CDR2 is SASEGT in the germline V gene. Trimming removed 5 bases at V and 3 bases at J, with 11 bases between. This CDR3 spans 14 amino acids. CDR3 sequence (DNA): TGTGCCAGCAGTCCTCGACGGTACAATCAGCCCCAGCATTTT. It yields the protein CASSPRRYNQPQHF.

The J gene is TRBJ2-7, the V gene TRBV6-1; D gene ambiguous. V gave up 2 bases and J gave up 2 bases, with 13 bases separating them. The CDR3 extends over 15 amino acids. Germline V gene data show CDR1 as MNHNS and CDR2 as SASEGT. CDR3 nucleotide sequence: TGTGCCAGCAGTGAATACGGCCCCAGGACCTACGAGCAGTACTTC. It specifies CASSEYGPRTYEQYF.

The rearrangement joins TRBV11-2 to TRBJ1-1; TRBD1 agrees at 7 bases. Per germline, CDR1 SGHAT and CDR2 FQNNGV. V lost 0 bases to trimming and J lost 2 bases; unmatched junction nucleotides: 3. This CDR3 is 15 amino acids long. The CDR3 loop reads CASSLEGTVNTEAFF. As DNA, the CDR3 is TGTGCCAGCAGCTTAGAAGGGACAGTTAACACTGAAGCTTTCTTT.

Points on this clone: A junction end diverges from the germline sequence, so it may reflect a read error. The chain recombines TRBV14 with TRBJ2-2; TRBD1 matches 7 bases. The CDR3 is 15 amino acids. Germline CDR1 reads SGHDN; CDR2 reads FVKESK. CDR3 loop: CATSLGGGWTGELFF. The CDR3 coding sequence is TGTGCCACCAGCCTAGGGGGCGGTTGGACCGGGGAGCTGTTTTTT. Variable domain in full (rest from reference TRBV14 and TRBJ2-2): EAGVTQFPSHSVIEKGQTVTLRCDPISGHDNLYWYRRVMGKEIKFLLHFVKESKQDESGMPNNRFLAERTGGTYSTLKVQPAELEDSGVYFCATSLGGGWTGELFFGEGSRLTVL.

In nucleotides, the CDR3 is TGTGCCAGTAGTTACCTAGCGGGGTCAGAGGAGCTGTTTTTT. The encoded protein is CASSYLAGSEELFF. V and J are TRBV19 and TRBJ2-2, with TRBD2 matching over 9 bases. The CDR3 runs 14 residues. Trimming removed 5 bases from V and 10 bases from J; junction bases left unmatched: 8. CDR1 is LNHDA, CDR2 SQIVND, per germline (reference sequence).

The CDR3 nucleotides are TGTGCCAGCAGCTTCCCGGTAAATGAGCAGTTCTTC. Its protein is CASSFPVNEQFF. The chain carries TRBV7-9 and TRBJ2-1; D not resolved. Germline CDR1 SEHNR, CDR2 FQNEAQ (reference sequence). Trimming stripped 3 bases from V and 7 bases from J, with 7 bases between. CDR3 length: 12 amino acids.

This clone has only a few counts. The genes are TRBV9 and TRBJ1-2; no firm D call. The CDR3 consists of 11 residues. The germline V and J ends were trimmed by 3 bases and 6 bases, with 6 bases remaining between them. The germline V gene encodes CDR1 SGDLS and CDR2 YYNGEE. The CDR3 bases are TGTGCCAGCAGCGACCATGATGGCTACACCTTC. Translating it yields CASSDHDGYTF.

The chain has TRBV21-1 and TRBJ2-1; the tabulated D call, TRBD2, remains unverified against the DNA. TRBV21-1 is a pseudogene. This CDR3 has 19 amino acids. For the CDR3, the DNA is TGTGCCAGCAGCAAACTACAAACCCCGTCTAGCGGGAAGTACAATGAGCAGTTCTTC. This gives the protein CASSKLQTPSSGKYNEQFF.

The CDR3 bases are TGTGCCAGTAGTATTTCAGGCCATAGCAATCAGCCCCAGCATTTT. It yields the protein CASSISGHSNQPQHF. The chain has TRBV19 and TRBJ1-5; D is ambiguous. The CDR3 runs 15 residues. The germline V gene encodes CDR1 LNHDA and CDR2 SQIVND (reference sequence). V lost 3 bases and J 0 bases, leaving 9 bases between the germline ends.

The chain links TRBV7-6 to TRBJ2-7, with a possible D match to TRBD1 (5 bases). Trimming pared 1 base from V and 2 bases from J, leaving 15 bases between. CDR3 length: 16 amino acids. Germline CDR1 and CDR2: SGHVS and FNYEAQ. The DNA of the CDR3 is TGTGCCAGCAGCTTAGACCCCGACAGCTACACCTACGAGCAGTACTTC. This codes for CASSLDPDSYTYEQYF.

The chain combines TRBV11-2 with TRBJ2-7, with 9 nucleotides matching TRBD2. Germline V gene data show CDR1 as SGHAT and CDR2 as FQNNGV. V was clipped by 2 bases and J by 3 bases; unmatched bases: 5. The CDR3 extends over 15 amino acids. The CDR3 is CASSLRVAGVYEQYF. Written as DNA, the CDR3 is TGTGCCAGCAGCTTACGAGTAGCGGGAGTCTACGAGCAGTACTTC.

The rearrangement uses TRBV10-3 and TRBJ2-5; TRBD2 matches 14 bases. The CDR3 spans 18 residues. Germline CDR1 reads ENHRY; CDR2 reads SYGVKD. The junction had 16 bases not matched to a gene; V was cut back by 8 bases and J by 5 bases. The CDR3 DNA reads TGTGCCATCCAGGGCGAGGGACTAGCGGGAGAGGGGCGGGAGACCCAGTACTTC. The encoded protein is CAIQGEGLAGEGRETQYF.

The chain joins TRBV7-9 to TRBJ2-7; 8 nucleotides match TRBD2. The CDR3 contains 12 residues. The germline V gene encodes CDR1 SEHNR and CDR2 FQNEAQ (reference sequence). This CDR3 is CASAGEGYEQYF. For the CDR3, the DNA is TGTGCGTCAGCGGGAGAAGGCTACGAGCAGTACTTC. The whole variable domain, filled in from reference TRBV7-9 and TRBJ2-7, reads DTGVSQNPRHKITKRGQNVTFRCDPISEHNRLYWYRQTLGQGPEFLTYFQNEAQLEKSRLLSDRFSAERPKGSFSTLEIQRTEQGDSAMYLCASAGEGYEQYFGPGTRLTVT.

The chain couples TRBV28 to TRBJ1-5; D gene ambiguous. The V gene's germline CDR1 is MDHEN and CDR2 SYDVKM. The CDR3 is made up of 12 amino acids. Deletions cut 8 bases from V and 4 bases from J, with 9 bases between. This chain's CDR3 is CASQHFNQPQHF. CDR3 DNA: TGTGCCAGCCAACACTTTAATCAGCCCCAGCATTTT.

The chain employs TRBV5-1 and TRBJ2-1, with TRBD1 as a possible D gene (5 bases). The V gene lost 0 bases and the J gene lost 9 bases, with 16 bases spanning the gap. Germline V CDR1 and CDR2: SGHRS, YFSETQ. The CDR3 spans 15 residues. CDR3 loop: CASSLVSGPRGEQFF. The DNA of the CDR3 is TGCGCCAGCAGCTTGGTGTCAGGGCCTAGGGGTGAGCAGTTCTTC.

The V and J genes are TRBV9 and TRBJ1-2; a possible D gene is TRBD1 (6 bases). This CDR3 contains 13 residues. Germline CDR1 reads SGDLS; CDR2 reads YYNGEE. The V and J ends lost 6 bases and 7 bases respectively, with 16 bases between them. The CDR3 region is CASTERGRGGYTF. The CDR3 DNA reads as TGTGCCAGCACAGAAAGGGGGAGGGGTGGCTACACCTTC.

The chain employs TRBV29-1 and TRBJ2-1; 8 nucleotides align to TRBD2. Germline V gives CDR1 SQVTM, CDR2 ANQGSEA. Germline trimming cut 4 bases from V and 8 bases from J; bases unmatched to any gene: 13. This CDR3 spans 15 amino acids. CDR3 region: CSVVGRALSDDEQFF. The DNA for the CDR3 is TGCAGCGTTGTCGGGAGGGCACTTTCCGACGATGAGCAGTTCTTC.